This record concerns one T cell receptor (beta chain) sequence. The data derive from a study of blood T cell repertoires in COVID-19. The assay was immunoSEQ multiplex PCR, and TCRdb's table has in-frame clones only and misses some. The top ten hold about 12% of the sample, which has 200,000 to 250,000 clones, 70% to 90% seen once. CDR3 length: 15 amino acids. The V segment lost 1 base and the J segment 0 bases; nucleotides outside the gene matches: 3. CDR1 and CDR2 (germline): LNHDA, SQIVND (reference sequence). Sequencing was done on a sample of peripheral blood. The TCR originated in a woman aged 18 to 35 who had recovered from COVID-19. The genes are TRBV19 and TRBJ2-7, with TRBD1 matching over 7 bases. CDR3 bases: TGTGCCAGTAGTATAGGGACAGGTATCTCCTACGAGCAGTACTTC. Its translation is CASSIGTGISYEQYF.